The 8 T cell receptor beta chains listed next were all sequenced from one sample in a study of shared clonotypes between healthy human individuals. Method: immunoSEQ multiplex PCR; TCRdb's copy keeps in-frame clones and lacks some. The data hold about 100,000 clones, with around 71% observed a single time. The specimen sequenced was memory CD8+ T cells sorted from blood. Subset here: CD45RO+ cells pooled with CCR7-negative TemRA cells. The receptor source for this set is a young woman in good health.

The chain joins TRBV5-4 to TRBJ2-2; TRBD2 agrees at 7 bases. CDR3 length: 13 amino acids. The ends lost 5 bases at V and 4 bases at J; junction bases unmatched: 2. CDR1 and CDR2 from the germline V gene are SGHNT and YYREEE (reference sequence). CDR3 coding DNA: TGTGCCAGCAGATTAGCGGGCACCGGGGAGCTGTTTTTT. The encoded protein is CASRLAGTGELFF.

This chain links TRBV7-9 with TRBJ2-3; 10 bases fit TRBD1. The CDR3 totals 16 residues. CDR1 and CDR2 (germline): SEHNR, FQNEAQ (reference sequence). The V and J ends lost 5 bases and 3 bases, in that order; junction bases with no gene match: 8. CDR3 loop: CASSPQPGQGTDTQYF. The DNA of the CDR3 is TGTGCCAGCAGCCCGCAACCGGGACAGGGGACAGATACGCAGTATTTT.

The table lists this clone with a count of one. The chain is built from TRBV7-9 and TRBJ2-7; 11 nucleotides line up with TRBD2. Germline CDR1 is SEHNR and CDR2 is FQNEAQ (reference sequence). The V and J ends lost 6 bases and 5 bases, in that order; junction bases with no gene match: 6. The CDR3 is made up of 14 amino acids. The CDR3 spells CASSNSGRGDEQYF. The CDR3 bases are TGTGCCAGCAGTAATAGCGGGAGGGGCGACGAGCAGTACTTC.

CDR3 sequence: CASTRGGSDNGYTF. The CDR3 region has the DNA TGTGCCAGCACCCGTGGTGGTTCAGACAATGGCTACACCTTC. The chain joins TRBV6-1 to TRBJ1-2, with unresolved D. The CDR3 is 14 residues long. CDR1 and CDR2 from the germline V gene are MNHNS and SASEGT. The V gene lost 7 bases and the J gene lost 6 bases, with 18 bases spanning the gap.

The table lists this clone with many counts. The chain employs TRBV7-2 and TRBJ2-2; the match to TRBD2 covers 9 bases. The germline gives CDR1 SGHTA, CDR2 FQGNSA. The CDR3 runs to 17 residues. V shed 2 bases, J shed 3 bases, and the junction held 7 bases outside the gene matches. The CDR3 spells CASSLTRLAAYTGELFF. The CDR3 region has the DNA TGTGCCAGCAGCTTAACCAGACTAGCGGCCTACACCGGGGAGCTGTTTTTT.

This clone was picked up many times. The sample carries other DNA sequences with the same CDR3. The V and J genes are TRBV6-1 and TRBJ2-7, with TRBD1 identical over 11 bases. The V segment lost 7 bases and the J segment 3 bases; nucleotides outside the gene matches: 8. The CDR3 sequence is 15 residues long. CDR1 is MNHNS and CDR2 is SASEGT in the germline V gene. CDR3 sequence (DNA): TGTGCCAGCACCACCGAGGGGACAGGGGGCTACGAGCAGTACTTC. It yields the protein CASTTEGTGGYEQYF.

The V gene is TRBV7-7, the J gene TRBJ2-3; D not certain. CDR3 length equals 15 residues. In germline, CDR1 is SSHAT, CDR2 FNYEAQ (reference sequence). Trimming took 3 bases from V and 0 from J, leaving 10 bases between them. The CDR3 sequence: CASSFYPFSTDTQYF. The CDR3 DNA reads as TGTGCCAGCAGCTTCTATCCCTTTAGCACAGATACGCAGTATTTT.

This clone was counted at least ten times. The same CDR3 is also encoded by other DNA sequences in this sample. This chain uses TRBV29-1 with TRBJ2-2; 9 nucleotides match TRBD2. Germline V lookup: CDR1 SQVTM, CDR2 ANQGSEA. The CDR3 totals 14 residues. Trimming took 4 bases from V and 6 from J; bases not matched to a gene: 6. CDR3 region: CSVAASGDAGELFF. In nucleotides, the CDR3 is TGCAGCGTTGCCGCTAGCGGGGACGCCGGGGAGCTGTTTTTT.